This T cell receptor beta chain was obtained from a study of shared clonotypes between healthy human individuals. Study summary: The study enrolled a couple of women and three men aged 18 to 49.

Genomic DNA per cell subset filled all wells of several immunoSEQ plates. Replicate PCRs for unsorted PBMC used roughly 300 ng DNA (approximately 31,000 T cell genomes). Sequencing used immunoSEQ multiplex PCR; TCRdb keeps in-frame clones, though not all of them. The table includes some 490,000 clones, approximately 80% detected once. All participating donors were Caucasian adults from Nashville, Tennessee. This clone turned up a few times. The V end was cut by 8 bases, the J end by 3 bases, with 11 bases between. The germline CDR1 and CDR2 sequences are SNHLY and FYNNEI. The CDR3 is 12 residues long. The sequence was collected from a woman aged 40 to 50 in good health. Some clones in this sample may be carry-over from other donors' samples. J is TRBJ2-7 and V is TRBV2, with D tentatively TRBD2 (6 bases). Sequenced input: PBMCs. In DNA, the CDR3 is TGTGCCAGCCGGACTAACTACTACGAGCAGTACTTC. It specifies CASRTNYYEQYF.